A single sample gave rise to the 10 T cell receptor beta chains below, sequenced in a study of T cells after yellow fever vaccination. TCRdb recomputed calls from the 5' RACE reads with MiXCR, one row per CDR3 protein. The sample holds around 340,000 distinct CDR3 sequences, 8.7% seen once. The input for sequencing was PBMCs, taken on the day of the first yellow fever vaccination. The receptors stem from a man younger than 35 who received the YFV17D yellow fever vaccine.

This clonotype has just a few counts. This chain connects TRBV18 to TRBJ2-5, with D perhaps TRBD1 (5 bases). The germline CDR1 and CDR2 sequences are KGHSH and LQKENI. Trimming took 4 bases from V and 4 from J, leaving 25 bases between them. This CDR3 has 18 residues. Here the CDR3 reads CASSQLNLRQNPRETQYF. Here the CDR3 DNA reads TGTGCCAGCTCACAACTCAATCTTCGACAGAACCCCAGAGAGACCCAGTACTTC.

The rearrangement uses TRBV28 and TRBJ1-5; 8 bases line up with TRBD1. The V and J ends lost 5 bases and 7 bases, in that order; junction bases with no gene match: 7. Per germline, CDR1 MDHEN and CDR2 SYDVKM. There are 14 residues in the CDR3. This CDR3 is CASSKDREGQPQHF. The CDR3 region has the DNA TGTGCCAGCAGTAAGGACAGGGAGGGGCAGCCCCAGCATTTT.

This chain uses TRBV3-1 with TRBJ1-2; D not certain. The CDR3 contains 14 residues. CDR1 LGHDT and CDR2 YNNKEL come from the germline V gene (reference sequence). Trimming took 1 base from V and 0 from J, leaving 6 bases between them. For the CDR3, the DNA is TGTGCCAGCAGCCAAGGGACGGCTAACTATGGCTACACCTTC. Encoded protein: CASSQGTANYGYTF.

J is TRBJ1-2 and V is TRBV5-4, with 8 bases matching TRBD1. V shed 5 bases and J 6 bases; nucleotides not matched to a gene: 9. The CDR3 covers 14 residues. Per germline, CDR1 SGHNT and CDR2 YYREEE (reference sequence). In nucleotides, the CDR3 is TGTGCCAGCAGTGCGGCCGGGACAGGAGATGGCTACACCTTC. This translates into CASSAAGTGDGYTF.

This clonotype appeared a few times. The chain employs TRBV19 and TRBJ1-2; possibly TRBD1 for D (5 bases). CDR3 length equals 16 residues. Germline V lookup: CDR1 LNHDA, CDR2 SQIVND (reference sequence). V was trimmed by 6 bases and J by 4 bases, leaving 21 bases between them. CDR3 nucleotide sequence: TGTGCCAGTAGCAACCCCGCCCCCGACAGCATCTATGGCTACACCTTC. This gives the protein CASSNPAPDSIYGYTF.

The rearrangement uses TRBV28 and TRBJ2-1; 7 bases fit TRBD2. CDR1 is MDHEN, CDR2 SYDVKM, per germline. Trimming removed 4 bases from V and 4 bases from J; junction bases left unmatched: 4. This CDR3 is built from 14 residues. The CDR3 region is CASSWVSGYNEQFF. The CDR3 DNA is TGTGCCAGCAGTTGGGTTAGCGGGTACAATGAGCAGTTCTTC.

This chain links TRBV7-2 with TRBJ2-1; D uncertain. V was clipped by 1 base and J by 6 bases, with 7 bases between them. Germline CDR1 SGHTA, CDR2 FQGNSA. This CDR3 has 13 residues. The CDR3 bases are TGTGCCAGCAGCTTAGGACCTCTCAATGAGCAGTTCTTC. Encoded protein: CASSLGPLNEQFF.

This clonotype was counted at least ten times. This chain links TRBV7-2 with TRBJ1-2; 8 positions match TRBD1. V dropped 4 bases and J dropped 8; count of bases not matched to a gene: 12. This CDR3 region has 15 residues. Per the germline V gene, CDR1 is SGHTA and CDR2 is FQGNSA. The CDR3 loop is CASSSYRTGRDGYTF. CDR3 nucleotide sequence: TGTGCCAGCAGCTCCTACCGGACAGGGCGAGACGGCTACACCTTC.

The genes are TRBV7-8 and TRBJ2-7; D gene unclear. Per the germline V gene, CDR1 is SGHVS and CDR2 is FQNEAQ. V was pared by 1 base and J by 1 base, with 11 bases between. CDR3 length: 15 residues. The DNA of the CDR3 is TGTGCCAGCAGCTTAGAATCGGAAGGGTCCTACGAGCAGTACTTC. This translates into CASSLESEGSYEQYF.

This clonotype has just a few counts. This sequence joins TRBV18 and TRBJ2-3, with 8 bases aligning to TRBD1. The CDR3 runs 17 residues. Germline V gene sequence: CDR1 KGHSH, CDR2 LQKENI. V dropped 0 bases and J dropped 3; count of bases not matched to a gene: 8. Here the CDR3 reads CASSPPSSRGPTDTQYF. CDR3 in DNA: TGTGCCAGCTCACCACCGAGTTCCAGGGGGCCAACAGATACGCAGTATTTT.